This is a list of T cell receptor beta chains from one sample in a study of blood T cell repertoires in COVID-19. The data were produced by immunoSEQ multiplex PCR, yet TCRdb's version contains in-frame clones alone and is incomplete. This table holds about 140,000 clones, over 75% found once. The material sequenced was peripheral blood. The source is a human donor in a cohort sampled during active COVID-19. Each CDR3 is given with its conserved first and last residue. The order of the fields is J gene, V gene, CDR3 protein.

TRBJ2-1	TRBV11-3	CASSTRGTPNNEQFF
TRBJ2-2	TRBV5-6	CASSLGLAVNTGELFF
TRBJ1-1	TRBV30	CAAEGQAYTEAFF
TRBJ1-1	TRBV15	CATSPRVNTEAFF
TRBJ2-7	TRBV27	CASSPFRDSYEQYF
TRBJ1-1	TRBV3-1/TRBV3-2	CASTERGQQNTEAFF
TRBJ2-7	TRBV18	CASSPGQGSYEQYF
TRBJ1-2	TRBV21-1	CASSKMYQGTPTF
TRBJ1-4	TRBV19	CASSIETYEKLFF
TRBJ1-5	TRBV4-3	CASSQDSSNQPQHF
TRBJ2-3	TRBV11-3	CASSLGRGGPTDTQYF
TRBJ2-1	TRBV7-3	CASSQGTSGYNEQFF
TRBJ1-1	TRBV7-2	CASSLDRDRRAFF
TRBJ2-1	TRBV2	CASSEAVTGYNEQFF
TRBJ1-2	TRBV13	CASSLSGYGYTF